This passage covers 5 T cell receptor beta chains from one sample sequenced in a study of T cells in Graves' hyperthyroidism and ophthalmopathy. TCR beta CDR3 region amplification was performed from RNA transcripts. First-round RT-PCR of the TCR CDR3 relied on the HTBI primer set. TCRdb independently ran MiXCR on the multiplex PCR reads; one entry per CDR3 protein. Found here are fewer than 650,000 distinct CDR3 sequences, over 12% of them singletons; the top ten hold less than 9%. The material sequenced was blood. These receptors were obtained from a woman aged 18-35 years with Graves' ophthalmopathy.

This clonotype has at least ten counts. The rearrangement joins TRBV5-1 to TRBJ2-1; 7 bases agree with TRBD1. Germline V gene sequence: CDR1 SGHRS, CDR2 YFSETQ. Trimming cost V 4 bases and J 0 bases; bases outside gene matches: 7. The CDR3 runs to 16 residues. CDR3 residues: CASSRTGQTSYNEQFF. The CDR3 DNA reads TGCGCCAGCAGCAGGACGGGACAGACCTCCTACAATGAGCAGTTCTTC.

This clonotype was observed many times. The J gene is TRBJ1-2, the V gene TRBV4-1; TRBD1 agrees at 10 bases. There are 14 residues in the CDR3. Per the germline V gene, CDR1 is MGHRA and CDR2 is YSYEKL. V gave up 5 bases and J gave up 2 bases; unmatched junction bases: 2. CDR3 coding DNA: TGCGCCAGCAGCGGGGACAGGGGCAACTATGGCTACACCTTC. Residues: CASSGDRGNYGYTF.

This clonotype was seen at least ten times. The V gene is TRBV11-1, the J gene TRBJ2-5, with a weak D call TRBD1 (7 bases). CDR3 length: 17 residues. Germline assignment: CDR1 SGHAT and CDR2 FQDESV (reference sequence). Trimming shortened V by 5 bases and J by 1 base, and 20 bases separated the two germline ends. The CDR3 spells CASSHREWTGFQETQYF. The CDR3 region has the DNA TGTGCCAGCAGCCACCGGGAGTGGACAGGATTCCAAGAGACCCAGTACTTC.

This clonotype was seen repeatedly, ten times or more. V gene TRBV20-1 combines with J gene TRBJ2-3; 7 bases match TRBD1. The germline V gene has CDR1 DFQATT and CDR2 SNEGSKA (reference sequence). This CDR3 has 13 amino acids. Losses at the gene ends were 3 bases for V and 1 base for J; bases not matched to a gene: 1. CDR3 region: CSASTGGTDTQYF. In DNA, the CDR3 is TGCAGTGCTAGCACAGGGGGCACAGATACGCAGTATTTT.

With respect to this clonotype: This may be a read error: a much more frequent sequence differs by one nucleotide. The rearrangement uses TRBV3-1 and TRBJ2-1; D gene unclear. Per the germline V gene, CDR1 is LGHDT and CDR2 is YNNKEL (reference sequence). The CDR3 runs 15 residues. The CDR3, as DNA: TGTGCCAGCAGCCAAGTCTTCGGCGGCTACAATGGGCAGTTCTTC. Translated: CASSQVFGGYNGQFF.